The clone carrying this T cell receptor (beta chain) came up a few times. Its antigen is currently unknown. The data were produced by immunoSEQ multiplex PCR, yet TCRdb's version contains in-frame clones alone and is incomplete. There are about 150,000 clones in the sample; 80% to 95% occur only once, and more than 3% lies in the top ten. The data stem from a study of T cell responses to AZD1222 COVID-19 vaccine. V shed 0 bases, J shed 4 bases, and the junction held 4 bases outside the gene matches. CDR3 length: 15 amino acids. Germline V lookup: CDR1 SGHRS, CDR2 YFSETQ. Study-wide findings and caveats: The donor group comprised mostly white British people and more females; the analysis possibly underestimated clonal diversity. Baseline testing showed seropositivity in only five to seven AZD1222 recipients.

Sequencing used peripheral blood, obtained on day 0 of AZD1222 vaccination. The receptor was isolated from an adult in good health. The chain links TRBV5-1 to TRBJ1-1; 9 bases agree with TRBD1. The CDR3 nucleotides are TGCGCCAGCAGCTTGGGGGACAGGGTTACCACTGAAGCTTTCTTT. This codes for CASSLGDRVTTEAFF. Filled out from reference TRBV5-1 and TRBJ1-1, the complete variable domain reads KAGVTQTPRYLIKTRGQQVTLSCSPISGHRSVSWYQQTPGQGLQFLFEYFSETQRNKGNFPGRFSGRQFSNSRSEMNVSTLELGDSALYLCASSLGDRVTTEAFFGQGTRLTVV.